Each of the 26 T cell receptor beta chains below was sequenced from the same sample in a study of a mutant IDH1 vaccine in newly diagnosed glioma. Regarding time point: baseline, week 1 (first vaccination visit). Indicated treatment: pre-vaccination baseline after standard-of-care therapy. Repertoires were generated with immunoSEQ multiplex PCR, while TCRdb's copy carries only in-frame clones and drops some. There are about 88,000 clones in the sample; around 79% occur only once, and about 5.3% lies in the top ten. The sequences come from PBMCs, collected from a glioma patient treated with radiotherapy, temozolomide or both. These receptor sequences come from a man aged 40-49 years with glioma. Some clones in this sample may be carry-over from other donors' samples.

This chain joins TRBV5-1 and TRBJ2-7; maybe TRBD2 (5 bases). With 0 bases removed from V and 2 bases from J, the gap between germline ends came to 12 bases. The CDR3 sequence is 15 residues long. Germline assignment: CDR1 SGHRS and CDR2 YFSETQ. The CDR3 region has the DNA TGCGCCAGCAGCTTGGTGGGAGAAGGCCCCTACGAGCAGTACTTC. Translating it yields CASSLVGEGPYEQYF.

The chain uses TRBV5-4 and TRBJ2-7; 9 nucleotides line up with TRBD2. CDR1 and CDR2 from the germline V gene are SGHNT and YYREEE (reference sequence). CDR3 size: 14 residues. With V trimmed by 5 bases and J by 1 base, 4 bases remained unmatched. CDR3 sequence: CASRPREGSYEQYF. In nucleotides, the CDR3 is TGTGCCAGCAGACCGCGGGAGGGGTCCTACGAGCAGTACTTC. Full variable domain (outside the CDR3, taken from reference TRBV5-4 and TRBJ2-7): ETGVTQSPTHLIKTRGQQVTLRCSSQSGHNTVSWYQQALGQGPQFIFQYYREEENGRGNFPPRFSGLQFPNYSSELNVNALELDDSALYLCASRPREGSYEQYFGPGTRLTVT.

CDR3 residues: CASRDLGQGGQPQHF. The CDR3 nucleotides read TGTGCCAGCAGGGACCTTGGACAGGGCGGCCAGCCCCAGCATTTT. The V and J genes are TRBV6-5 and TRBJ1-5, with 8 bases identical to TRBD1. The CDR3 spans 15 residues. The germline V gene has CDR1 MNHEY and CDR2 SVGAGI. V was clipped by 6 bases and J by 7 bases; unmatched bases: 11.

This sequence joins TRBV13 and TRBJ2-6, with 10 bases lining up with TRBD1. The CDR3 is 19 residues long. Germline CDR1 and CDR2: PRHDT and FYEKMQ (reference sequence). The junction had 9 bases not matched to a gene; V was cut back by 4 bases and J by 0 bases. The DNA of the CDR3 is TGTGCCAGCAGCTCCGGGACAGGGGTCCTTCTCTCTGGGGCCAACGTCCTGACTTTC. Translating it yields CASSSGTGVLLSGANVLTF. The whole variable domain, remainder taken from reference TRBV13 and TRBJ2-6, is AAGVIQSPRHLIKEKRETATLKCYPIPRHDTVYWYQQGPGQDPQFLISFYEKMQSDKGSIPDRFSAQQFSDYHSELNMSSLELGDSALYFCASSSGTGVLLSGANVLTFGAGSRLTVL.

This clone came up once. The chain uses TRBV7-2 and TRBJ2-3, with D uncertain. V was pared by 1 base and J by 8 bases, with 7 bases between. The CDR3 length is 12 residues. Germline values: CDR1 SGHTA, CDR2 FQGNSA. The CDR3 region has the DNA TGTGCCAGCAGCTTAGGTATGGGTACGCAGTATTTT. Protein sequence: CASSLGMGTQYF.

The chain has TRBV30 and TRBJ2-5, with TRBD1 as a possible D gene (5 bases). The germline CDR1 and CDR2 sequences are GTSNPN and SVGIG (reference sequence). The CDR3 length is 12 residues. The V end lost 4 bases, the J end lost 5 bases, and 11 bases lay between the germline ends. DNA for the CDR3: TGTGCCTGGACCCCTGGGGCGGAGACCCAGTACTTC. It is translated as CAWTPGAETQYF. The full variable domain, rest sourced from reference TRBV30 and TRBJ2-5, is SQTIHQWPATLVQPVGSPLSLECTVEGTSNPNLYWYRQAAGRGLQLLFYSVGIGQISSEVPQNLSASRPQDRQFILSSKKLLLSDSGFYLCAWTPGAETQYFGPGTRLLVL.

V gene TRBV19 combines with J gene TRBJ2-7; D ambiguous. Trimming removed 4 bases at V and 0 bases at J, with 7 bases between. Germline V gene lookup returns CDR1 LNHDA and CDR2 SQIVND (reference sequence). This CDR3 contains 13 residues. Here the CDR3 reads CASSKVSSYEQYF. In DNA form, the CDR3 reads TGTGCCAGTAGTAAGGTCAGCTCCTACGAGCAGTACTTC.

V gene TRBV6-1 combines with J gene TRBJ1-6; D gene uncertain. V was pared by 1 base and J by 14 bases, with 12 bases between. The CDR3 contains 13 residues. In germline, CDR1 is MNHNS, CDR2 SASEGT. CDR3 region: CASSEERWAALHF. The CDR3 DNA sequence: TGTGCCAGCAGTGAAGAACGGTGGGCAGCCCTCCACTTT.

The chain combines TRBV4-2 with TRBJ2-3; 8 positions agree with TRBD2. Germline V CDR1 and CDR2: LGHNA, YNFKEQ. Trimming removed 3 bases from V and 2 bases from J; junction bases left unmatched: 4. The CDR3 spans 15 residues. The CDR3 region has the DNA TGTGCCAGCAGCCAGGGGCGGGGGGACACAGATACGCAGTATTTT. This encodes CASSQGRGDTDTQYF.

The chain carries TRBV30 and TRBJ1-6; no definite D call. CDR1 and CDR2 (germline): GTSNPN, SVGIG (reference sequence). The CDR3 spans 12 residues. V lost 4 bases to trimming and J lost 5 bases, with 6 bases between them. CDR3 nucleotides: TGTGCCTGGACAGCAAATAATTCACCCCTCCACTTT. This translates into CAWTANNSPLHF.

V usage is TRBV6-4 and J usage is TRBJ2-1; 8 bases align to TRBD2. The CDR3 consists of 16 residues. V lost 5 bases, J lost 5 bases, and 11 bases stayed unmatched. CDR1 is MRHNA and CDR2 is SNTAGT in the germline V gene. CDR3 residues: CASSPSAGGGDNEQFF. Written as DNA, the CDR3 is TGTGCCAGCAGTCCCAGTGCGGGGGGCGGGGACAATGAGCAGTTCTTC.

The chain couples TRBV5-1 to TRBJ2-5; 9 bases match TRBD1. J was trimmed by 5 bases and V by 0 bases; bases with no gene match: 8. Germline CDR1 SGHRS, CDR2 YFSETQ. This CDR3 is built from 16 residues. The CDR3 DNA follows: TGCGCCAGCAGCTTGGCCGGAGGGACAGGGCTGGAGACCCAGTACTTC. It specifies CASSLAGGTGLETQYF.

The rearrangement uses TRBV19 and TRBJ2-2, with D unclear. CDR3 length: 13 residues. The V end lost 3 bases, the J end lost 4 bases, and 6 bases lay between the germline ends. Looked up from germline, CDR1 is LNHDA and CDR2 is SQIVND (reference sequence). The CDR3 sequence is CASSMSGTGELFF. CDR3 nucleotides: TGTGCCAGTAGTATGAGTGGCACCGGGGAGCTGTTTTTT.

CDR3 coding DNA: TGCGCCAGTAGGGTCACTTTGAACACTGAAGCTTTCTTT. The encoded protein is CASRVTLNTEAFF. V usage is TRBV10-2 and J usage is TRBJ1-1, with D hard to call. CDR3 size: 13 residues. Germline-derived CDR1 and CDR2 are WSHSY and SAAADI. Between the trimmed V and J ends, which lost 9 bases and 0 bases, there was a span of 11 bases.

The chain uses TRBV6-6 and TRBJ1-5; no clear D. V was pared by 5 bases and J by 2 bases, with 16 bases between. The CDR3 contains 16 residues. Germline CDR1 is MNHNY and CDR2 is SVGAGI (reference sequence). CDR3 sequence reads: CASSHPDREGNQPQHF. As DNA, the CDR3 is TGTGCCAGCAGTCACCCGGATAGGGAAGGCAATCAGCCCCAGCATTTT.

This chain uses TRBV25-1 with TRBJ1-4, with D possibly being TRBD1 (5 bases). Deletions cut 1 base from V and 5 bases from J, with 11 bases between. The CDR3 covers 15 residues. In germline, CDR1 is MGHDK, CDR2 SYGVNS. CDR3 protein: CASSEWGDGNEKLFF. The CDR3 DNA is TGTGCCAGCAGTGAATGGGGGGACGGGAATGAAAAACTGTTTTTT.

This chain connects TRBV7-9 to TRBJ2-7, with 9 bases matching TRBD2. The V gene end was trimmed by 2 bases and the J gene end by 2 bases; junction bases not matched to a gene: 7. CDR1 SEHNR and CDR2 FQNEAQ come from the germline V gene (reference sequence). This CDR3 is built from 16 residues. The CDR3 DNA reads TGTGCCAGCAGCTTAAGTCAGGGCGGGGGGGCCTACGAGCAGTACTTC. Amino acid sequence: CASSLSQGGGAYEQYF.

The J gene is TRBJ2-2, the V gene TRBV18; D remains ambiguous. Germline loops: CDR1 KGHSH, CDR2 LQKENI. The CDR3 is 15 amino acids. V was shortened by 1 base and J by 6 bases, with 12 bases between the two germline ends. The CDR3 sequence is CASSPRTATPGELFF. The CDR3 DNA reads TGTGCCAGCTCACCACGCACTGCCACCCCCGGGGAGCTGTTTTTT.

The CDR3 region is CASSPDRIYNSPLHF. CDR3 bases: TGTGCCAGCAGCCCGGACAGAATCTATAATTCACCCCTCCACTTT. The chain carries TRBV5-5 and TRBJ1-6; the D gene is possibly TRBD1 (6 bases). CDR1 is SGHKS, CDR2 YYEKEE, per germline (reference sequence). Trimming removed 4 bases from V and 3 bases from J, with 11 bases in between. The length of the CDR3 is 15 residues.

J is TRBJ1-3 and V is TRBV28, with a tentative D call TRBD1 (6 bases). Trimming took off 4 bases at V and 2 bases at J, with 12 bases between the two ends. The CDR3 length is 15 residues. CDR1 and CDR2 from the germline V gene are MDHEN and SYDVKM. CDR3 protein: CASSWPAGAGNTIYF. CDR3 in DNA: TGTGCCAGCAGTTGGCCGGCAGGGGCTGGAAACACCATATATTTT.

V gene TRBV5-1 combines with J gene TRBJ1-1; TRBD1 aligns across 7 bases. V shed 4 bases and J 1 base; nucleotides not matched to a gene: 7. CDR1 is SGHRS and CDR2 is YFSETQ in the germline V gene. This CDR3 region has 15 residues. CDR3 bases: TGCGCCAGCAGCGTGAGGGGGCCAGAGAACACTGAAGCTTTCTTT. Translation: CASSVRGPENTEAFF.

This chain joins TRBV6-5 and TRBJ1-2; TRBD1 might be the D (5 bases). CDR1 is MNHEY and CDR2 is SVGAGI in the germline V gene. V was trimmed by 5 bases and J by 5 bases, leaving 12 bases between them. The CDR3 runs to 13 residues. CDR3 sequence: CASSRSGRYGYTF. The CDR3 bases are TGTGCCAGCAGTCGATCAGGGAGGTATGGCTACACCTTC.

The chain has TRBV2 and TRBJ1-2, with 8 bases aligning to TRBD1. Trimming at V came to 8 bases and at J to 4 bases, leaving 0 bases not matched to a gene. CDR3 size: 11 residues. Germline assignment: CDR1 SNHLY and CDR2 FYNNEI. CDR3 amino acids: CASDRGYGYTF. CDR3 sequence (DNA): TGTGCCAGCGACAGGGGCTATGGCTACACCTTC.

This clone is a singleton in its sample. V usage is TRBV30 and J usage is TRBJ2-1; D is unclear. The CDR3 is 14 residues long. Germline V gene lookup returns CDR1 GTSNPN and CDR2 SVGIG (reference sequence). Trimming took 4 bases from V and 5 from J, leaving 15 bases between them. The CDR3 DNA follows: TGTGCCTGGATTAGGAGCTCTGGGAACAATGAGCAGTTCTTC. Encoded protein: CAWIRSSGNNEQFF.

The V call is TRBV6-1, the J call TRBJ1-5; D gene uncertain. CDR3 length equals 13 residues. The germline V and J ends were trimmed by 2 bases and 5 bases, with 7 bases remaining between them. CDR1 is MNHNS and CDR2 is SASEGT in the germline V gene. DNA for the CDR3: TGTGCCAGCAGTGAATTCGGCGATCAGCCCCAGCATTTT. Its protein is CASSEFGDQPQHF.

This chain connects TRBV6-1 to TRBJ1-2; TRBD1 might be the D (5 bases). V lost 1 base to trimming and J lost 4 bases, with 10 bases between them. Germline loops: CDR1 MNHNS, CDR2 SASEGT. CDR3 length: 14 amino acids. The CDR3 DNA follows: TGTGCCAGCAGTGAAGGGGGGACCCCCTATGGCTACACCTTC. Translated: CASSEGGTPYGYTF.